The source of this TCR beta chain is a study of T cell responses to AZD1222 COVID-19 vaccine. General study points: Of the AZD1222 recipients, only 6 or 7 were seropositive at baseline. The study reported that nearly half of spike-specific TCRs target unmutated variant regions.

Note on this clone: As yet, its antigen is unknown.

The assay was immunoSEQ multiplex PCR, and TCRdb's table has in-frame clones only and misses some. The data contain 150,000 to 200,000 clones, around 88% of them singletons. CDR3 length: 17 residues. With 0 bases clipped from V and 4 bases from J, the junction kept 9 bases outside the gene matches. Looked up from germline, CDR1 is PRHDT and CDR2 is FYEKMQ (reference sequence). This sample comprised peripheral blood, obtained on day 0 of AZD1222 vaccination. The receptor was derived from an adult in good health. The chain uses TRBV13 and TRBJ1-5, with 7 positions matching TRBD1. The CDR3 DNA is TGTGCCAGCAGCTTAGGACCACAGGGGCGACTTAATCAGCCCCAGCATTTT. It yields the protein CASSLGPQGRLNQPQHF.